The clone carrying this TCR beta chain came up a few times. CDR3 size: 13 residues. Per the germline V gene, CDR1 is SEHNR and CDR2 is FQNEAQ (reference sequence). Trimming cost V 0 bases and J 8 bases, with 10 bases left between them. It was within 2 weeks before study entry that exposed participants met a COVID-19 case. This entry comes from a study of blood T cell repertoires in COVID-19. Study in general: Samples came from the United States, Italy and Spain, spanning acute and convalescent COVID-19.

Under the authors' procedure: Estimation of nucleated cell counts was performed using reference gene primer amplification. Sequencing used immunoSEQ multiplex PCR; TCRdb keeps in-frame clones, though not all of them. Clonal size and the V and J genes are those of that table, whereas D and trimming came from the DNA. The data show roughly 150,000 clones, around 80% seen once. J is TRBJ1-2 and V is TRBV7-9; no definite D call. The sequence came from a man between 65 and 85 years old who had been exposed to COVID-19. Sequences were obtained from PBMCs or T cells enriched from blood (not recorded which). CDR3 protein: CASSLATAVGYTF. In nucleotides, the CDR3 is TGTGCCAGCAGCTTAGCTACAGCCGTGGGCTACACCTTC.